The 5 T cell receptor beta chains below come from one sample, sequenced in a study of response to subunit inactivated influenza vaccine. TCRdb ran MiXCR on the RT-PCR reads and lists one entry per CDR3 protein. The table has fewer than 600,000 distinct CDR3 sequences, 6.5% to 8% seen once; the top ten hold around 13%. Here the sequenced sample was PBMCs from blood, taken around 25 months after vaccination. Every receptor here comes from a man aged 50 to 69 who received an inactivated influenza vaccine.

This clonotype has ten or more counts. This sequence joins TRBV2 and TRBJ2-1; 7 positions match TRBD1. Germline V gene data show CDR1 as SNHLY and CDR2 as FYNNEI. This CDR3 has 14 amino acids. With V trimmed by 3 bases and J by 7 bases, 6 bases remained unmatched. The CDR3 DNA sequence: TGTGCCAGCAGTGACTGGGACAGAAGAAATGAGCAGTTCTTC. This codes for CASSDWDRRNEQFF.

The chain uses TRBV7-9 and TRBJ1-1; D uncertain. The CDR3 contains 11 residues. Trimming removed 7 bases at V and 10 bases at J, with 13 bases between. Germline CDR1 and CDR2: SEHNR and FQNEAQ (reference sequence). Here the CDR3 reads CASMTARGAFF. For the CDR3, the DNA is TGTGCCAGCATGACGGCCCGAGGAGCTTTCTTT.

This clonotype occurred a few times. The J gene is TRBJ1-6, the V gene TRBV7-2; 8 bases line up with TRBD1. After removal of 2 bases from V and 10 bases from J, the junction contained 7 bases not matched to a gene. CDR1 is SGHTA and CDR2 is FQGNSA in the germline V gene. The CDR3 loop spans 15 amino acids. The CDR3 DNA is TGTGCCAGCAGCTTAAGACAGGGGTTAGGATCACCCCTCCACTTT. It translates to CASSLRQGLGSPLHF.

This clonotype was observed many times. This chain joins TRBV7-2 and TRBJ2-3; TRBD1 agrees at 9 bases. Germline lookup yields CDR1 SGHTA and CDR2 FQGNSA. The CDR3 length is 15 residues. The junction had 9 bases not matched to a gene; V was cut back by 4 bases and J by 7 bases. CDR3 DNA sequence: TGTGCCAGCAGCTCCCTAGGACAGGGGTTGAATACGCAGTATTTT. Translating it yields CASSSLGQGLNTQYF.

This clonotype has more than one count but fewer than ten. The chain links TRBV30 to TRBJ2-1; the match to TRBD2 covers 10 bases. Unmatched junction bases numbered 2, after V lost 3 bases and J lost 3 bases. CDR1 and CDR2 (germline): GTSNPN, SVGIG (reference sequence). The CDR3 spans 14 residues. CDR3 bases: TGTGCCTGGAGATTAGCGGGGGGCTACAATGAGCAGTTCTTC. Its translation: CAWRLAGGYNEQFF.